The sequence of this T cell receptor (beta chain) was determined in a study of T cell changes during pregnancy in multiple sclerosis. CDR3 length equals 16 residues. V shed 2 bases, J shed 7 bases, and the junction held 10 bases outside the gene matches. Germline V gene lookup returns CDR1 LNHNV and CDR2 YYDKDF (reference sequence). Assay: immunoSEQ multiplex PCR; the TCRdb copy retains only in-frame clones and omits some. In the table there are 30,000 or so clones, roughly 87% of which are singletons. Source: CD8+ T cells from peripheral blood mononuclear cells, taken in the second trimester of pregnancy. This clonotype was sampled from a female donor with multiple sclerosis, enrolled in a pregnancy study. The rearrangement joins TRBV15 to TRBJ2-1; 8 positions agree with TRBD2. The CDR3 loop reads CATSRTLAANGNEQFF. CDR3 in DNA: TGTGCCACCAGCAGAACACTAGCGGCGAACGGGAATGAGCAGTTCTTC.